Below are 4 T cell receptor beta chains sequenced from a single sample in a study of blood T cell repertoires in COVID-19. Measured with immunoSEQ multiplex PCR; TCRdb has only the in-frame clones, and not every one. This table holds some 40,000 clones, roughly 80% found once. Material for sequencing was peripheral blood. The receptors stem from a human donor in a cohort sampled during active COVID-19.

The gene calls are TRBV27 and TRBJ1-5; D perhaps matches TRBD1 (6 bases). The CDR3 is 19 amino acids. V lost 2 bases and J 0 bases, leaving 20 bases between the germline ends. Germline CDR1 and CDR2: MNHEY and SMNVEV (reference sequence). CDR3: CASSLKPGHPYYSNQPQHF. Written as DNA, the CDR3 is TGTGCCAGCAGTTTAAAACCGGGACACCCTTACTATAGCAATCAGCCCCAGCATTTT.

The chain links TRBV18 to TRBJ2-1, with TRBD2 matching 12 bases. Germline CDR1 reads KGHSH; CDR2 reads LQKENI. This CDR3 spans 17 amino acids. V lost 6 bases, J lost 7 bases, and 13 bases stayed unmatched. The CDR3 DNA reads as TGTGCCAGCTCGACTCGACTAGCGGGAGTTGAGGCGAATGAGCAGTTCTTC. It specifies CASSTRLAGVEANEQFF.

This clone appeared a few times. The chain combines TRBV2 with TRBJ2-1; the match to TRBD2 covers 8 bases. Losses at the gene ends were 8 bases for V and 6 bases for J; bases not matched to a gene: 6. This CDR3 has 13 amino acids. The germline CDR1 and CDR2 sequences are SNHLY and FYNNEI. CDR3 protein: CASHYLAGNEQFF. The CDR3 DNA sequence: TGTGCCAGCCACTACCTAGCGGGCAATGAGCAGTTCTTC.

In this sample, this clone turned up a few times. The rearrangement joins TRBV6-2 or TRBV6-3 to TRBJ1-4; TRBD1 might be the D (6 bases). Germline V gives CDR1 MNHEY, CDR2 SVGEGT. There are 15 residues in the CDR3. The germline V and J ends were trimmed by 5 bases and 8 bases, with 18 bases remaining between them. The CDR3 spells CASSGNREKREKLFF. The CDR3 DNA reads TGTGCCAGCAGTGGGAACAGGGAGAAAAGGGAAAAACTGTTTTTT.